Below, 4 T cell receptor beta chains from the same sample are listed, as sequenced in a study of a mutant IDH1 vaccine in newly diagnosed glioma. Profiled with immunoSEQ multiplex PCR; TCRdb holds only in-frame clones, not every one. This table holds 50,000 to 70,000 clones, approximately 80% found once. For these TCRs, the target antigens are not known. Time point noted: week 23, last vaccination. Topical imiquimod was applied with each vaccine dose, which held 300 ug of mutant IDH1 20-mer peptide. The sequencing used PBMCs, collected from a glioma patient whose treatment included an IDH1 peptide vaccine. These receptor sequences come from a man younger than 35 with glioma.

The rearrangement joins TRBV19 to TRBJ2-5; 8 bases are a match to TRBD1. Germline V gives CDR1 LNHDA, CDR2 SQIVND (reference sequence). Trimming at V came to 3 bases and at J to 6 bases, leaving 15 bases not matched to a gene. The CDR3 is 17 residues long. Written as DNA, the CDR3 is TGTGCCAGTAGTATGTGGGCCGGGACAGGAGGTAGACAGACCCAGTACTTC. Its protein is CASSMWAGTGGRQTQYF.

The V gene is TRBV5-1, the J gene TRBJ2-1; no clear D. The germline V and J ends were trimmed by 4 bases and 7 bases, with 6 bases remaining between them. The CDR3 has 11 amino acids. Germline V gene sequence: CDR1 SGHRS, CDR2 YFSETQ. The CDR3 reads CASSHKNEQFF. The CDR3 DNA sequence: TGCGCCAGCAGCCACAAGAATGAGCAGTTCTTC.

This chain connects TRBV6-5 to TRBJ1-5, with 7 bases aligning to TRBD1. The trim removed 5 bases at V and 0 bases at J, leaving 4 bases unmatched. Germline V gene data show CDR1 as MNHEY and CDR2 as SVGAGI. This CDR3 spans 15 amino acids. Written as DNA, the CDR3 is TGTGCCAGCAGTAACGACAGGGATAGCAATCAGCCCCAGCATTTT. Its translation is CASSNDRDSNQPQHF.

The rearrangement uses TRBV28 and TRBJ2-7; 7 bases line up with TRBD2. With V trimmed by 2 bases and J by 4 bases, 2 bases remained unmatched. Germline values: CDR1 MDHEN, CDR2 SYDVKM. This CDR3 spans 13 amino acids. The CDR3 sequence is CASSLAGDYEQYF. CDR3 bases: TGTGCCAGCAGTTTAGCGGGAGATTACGAGCAGTACTTC.